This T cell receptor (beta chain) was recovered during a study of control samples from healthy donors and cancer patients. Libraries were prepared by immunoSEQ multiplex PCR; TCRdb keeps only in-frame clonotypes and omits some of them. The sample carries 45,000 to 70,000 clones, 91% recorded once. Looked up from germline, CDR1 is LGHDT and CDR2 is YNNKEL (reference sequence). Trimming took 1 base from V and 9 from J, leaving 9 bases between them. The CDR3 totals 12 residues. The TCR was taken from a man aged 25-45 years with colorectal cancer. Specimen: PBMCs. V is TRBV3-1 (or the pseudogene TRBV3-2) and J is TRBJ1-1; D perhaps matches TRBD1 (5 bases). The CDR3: CASSQVRGQAFF. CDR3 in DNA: TGTGCCAGCAGCCAAGTAAGGGGTCAAGCTTTCTTT.